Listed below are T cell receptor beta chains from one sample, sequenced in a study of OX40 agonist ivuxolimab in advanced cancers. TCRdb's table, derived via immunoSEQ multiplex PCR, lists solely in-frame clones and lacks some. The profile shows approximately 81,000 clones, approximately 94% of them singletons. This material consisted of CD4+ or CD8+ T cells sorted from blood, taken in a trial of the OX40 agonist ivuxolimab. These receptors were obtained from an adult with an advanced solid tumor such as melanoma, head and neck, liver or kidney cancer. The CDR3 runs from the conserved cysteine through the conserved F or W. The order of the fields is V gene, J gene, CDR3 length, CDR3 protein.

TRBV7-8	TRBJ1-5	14	CASSNEGRYQPQHF
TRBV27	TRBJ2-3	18	CASSLDLSGRETTDTQYF
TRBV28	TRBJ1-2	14	CASSLRGTTYGYTF
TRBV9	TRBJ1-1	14	CASSAGEGVTEAFF
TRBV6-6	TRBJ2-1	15	CASSSGTRLYNEQFF
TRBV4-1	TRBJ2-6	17	CASSQVRELFGANVLTF
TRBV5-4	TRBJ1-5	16	CASSSFDRGNNQPQHF
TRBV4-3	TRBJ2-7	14	CASSQSRVDYEQYF
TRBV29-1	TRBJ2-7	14	CSVEQSGTSYEQYF
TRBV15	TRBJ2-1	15	CATSREWGSYNEQFF
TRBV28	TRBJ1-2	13	CASSLEQDYGYTF
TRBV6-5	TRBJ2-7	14	CASSSGGSSYEQYF
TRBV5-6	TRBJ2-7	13	CASSAGLSYEQYF
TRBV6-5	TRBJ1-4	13	CASMDYPNEKLFF
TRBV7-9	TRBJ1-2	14	CASSSVSANYGYTF
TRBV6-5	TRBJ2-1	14	CATRTSGTVNEQFF
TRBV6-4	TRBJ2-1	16	CASRPSSGSSYNEQFF
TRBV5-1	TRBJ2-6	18	CASSSRLAGVSGANVLTF
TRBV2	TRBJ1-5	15	CASSEEWGVDQPQHF
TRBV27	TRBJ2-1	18	CASSLNPLAGENYNEQFF
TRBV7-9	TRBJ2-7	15	CASSSQDRGPHEQYF
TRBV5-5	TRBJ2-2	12	CAGTTNTGELFF
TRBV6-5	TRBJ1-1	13	CASSYSQGTEAFF
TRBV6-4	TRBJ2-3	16	CASSVPGLEYRDTQYF
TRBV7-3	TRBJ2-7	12	CASSPTGYEQYF
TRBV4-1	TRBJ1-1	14	CASSRQDMNTEAFF
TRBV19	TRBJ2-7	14	CASSWDSSSYEQYF
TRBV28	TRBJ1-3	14	CASSFQGVGNTIYF
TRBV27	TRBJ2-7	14	CASRLVGNPSEQYF
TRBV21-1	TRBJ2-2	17	CASSKGSGQAATGELFF
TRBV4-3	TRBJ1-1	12	CASSQGNTEAFF
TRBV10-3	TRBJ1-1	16	CAISDDDRDWNTEAFF
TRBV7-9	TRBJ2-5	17	CASSLALRQGVQETQYF
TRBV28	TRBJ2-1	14	CASSLFPPPAEQFF
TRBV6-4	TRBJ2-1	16	CASSEQGTSGGNEQFF
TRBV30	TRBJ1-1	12	CAWKSGNTEAFF
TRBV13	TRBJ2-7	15	CASSPLAGDDYEQYF
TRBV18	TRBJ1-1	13	CASSPGPGTEAFF
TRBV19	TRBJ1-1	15	CATWPGLKGGTEAFF
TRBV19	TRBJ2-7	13	CASGVRSSYEQYF
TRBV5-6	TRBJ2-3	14	CASSSDGRTDTQYF
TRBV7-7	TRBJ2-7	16	CASSSSPAIPYYEQYF
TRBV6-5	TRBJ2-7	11	CASSYMADQYF
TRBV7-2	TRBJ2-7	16	CASSLPGEGLSYEQYF
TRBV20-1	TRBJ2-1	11	CSASVANEQFF
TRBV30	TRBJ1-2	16	CAWSAPPGGGIEGYTF
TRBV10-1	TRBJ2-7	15	CASSEQGAKRYEQYF
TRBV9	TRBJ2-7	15	CASSVDGTALYEQYF
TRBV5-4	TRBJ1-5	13	CASSLWGNQPQHF
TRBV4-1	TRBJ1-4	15	CASSQGPGTNEKLFF